Below are 4 T cell receptor beta chains sequenced from a single sample in a study of OX40 agonist ivuxolimab in advanced cancers. Measured with immunoSEQ multiplex PCR; TCRdb has only the in-frame clones, and not every one. The sample lists some 70,000 clones, around 85% occurring once. Material: CD4+ or CD8+ T cells sorted from blood, obtained in a trial of the OX40 agonist ivuxolimab. The source is an adult with an advanced solid tumor such as melanoma, head and neck, liver or kidney cancer.

This sequence joins TRBV10-3 and TRBJ1-1, with a possible D match to TRBD1 (5 bases). The CDR3 totals 14 residues. With 3 bases removed from V and 1 base from J, the gap between germline ends came to 9 bases. The germline V gene encodes CDR1 ENHRY and CDR2 SYGVKD. Here the CDR3 reads CAISDPGGNTEAFF. The CDR3 DNA follows: TGTGCCATCAGTGACCCCGGGGGGAACACTGAAGCTTTCTTT.

The V gene is TRBV14, the J gene TRBJ1-1; TRBD1 matches at 7 bases. V was clipped by 6 bases and J by 3 bases; unmatched bases: 7. The germline gives CDR1 SGHDN, CDR2 FVKESK. There are 14 residues in the CDR3. The CDR3 DNA reads as TGTGCCAGCAGGCTATTCGGGACAGACACTGAAGCTTTCTTT. It encodes CASRLFGTDTEAFF.

This sequence joins TRBV28 and TRBJ2-1; 8 bases fit TRBD2. V shed 3 bases, J shed 0 bases, and the junction held 7 bases outside the gene matches. This CDR3 is built from 17 residues. Germline CDR1 reads MDHEN; CDR2 reads SYDVKM. As DNA, the CDR3 is TGTGCCAGCAGTTTCTATTCCAGCGGGAGCTCCTACAATGAGCAGTTCTTC. Translating gives CASSFYSSGSSYNEQFF.

The rearrangement joins TRBV14 to TRBJ2-7, with D unclear. V lost 1 base and J lost 3, with 7 bases in between. The CDR3 runs to 13 residues. Germline values: CDR1 SGHDN, CDR2 FVKESK. CDR3 sequence reads: CASSQGVVYEQYF. The CDR3 nucleotides read TGTGCCAGCAGCCAAGGGGTGGTCTACGAGCAGTACTTC.